This TCR beta chain was found in a study of memory CD4+ T cells and cytomegalovirus serostatus. Whole-study results and caveats: Of more than 150 reported CMV TCRbeta sequences, under 80 were found in memory CD4+ repertoires.

Points on this clone: What it binds is not known.

Trimming took off 1 base at V and 1 base at J, with 7 bases between the two ends. The germline V gene has CDR1 LGHNA and CDR2 YSLEER. This CDR3 is built from 15 residues. The data were produced by immunoSEQ multiplex PCR, yet TCRdb's version contains in-frame clones alone and is incomplete. The sample yields 61,000 or so clones, roughly 80% seen once. The sort gate was single viable CD3+CD4+CD8-CD45RO+ cells for memory CD4+ T cells. The V and J genes are TRBV4-3 and TRBJ2-2; D not resolved. Sequenced sample: memory CD4+ T cells from blood. This receptor was obtained from an adult in good health and CMV-seronegative. Some clones in this sample may be carry-over from other donors' samples. The CDR3 region has the DNA TGCGCCAGCAGCCAAGCATATGGGAACACCGGGGAGCTGTTTTTT. This gives the protein CASSQAYGNTGELFF.